The 24 T cell receptor beta chains in this list originate from one sample, sequenced in a study of CD8+ T cells in alopecia areata. Extracted RNA was reverse transcribed, and the resulting cDNA served as sequencing template. The table came from immunoSEQ multiplex PCR; TCRdb's copy has only in-frame clones and leaves some out. The sample contains hundreds of thousands of clones, approximately 52% of which appear only once. The sequencing here drew on CD4+ T cells sorted from blood, taken at week 0. These receptors were obtained from a human donor with alopecia areata.

The rearrangement joins TRBV6-5 to TRBJ2-7, with 7 positions matching TRBD1. The germline gives CDR1 MNHEY, CDR2 SVGAGI. CDR3 length: 12 amino acids. Trimming removed 5 bases from V and 5 bases from J; junction bases left unmatched: 3. Here the CDR3 reads CASSDQGDEQYF. Written as DNA, the CDR3 is TGTGCCAGCAGTGACCAGGGGGACGAGCAGTACTTC.

This clone came up a few times. V and J are TRBV28 and TRBJ2-4; D remains ambiguous. The CDR3 sequence is 15 residues long. Trimming shortened V by 6 bases and J by 0 bases, and 12 bases separated the two germline ends. Germline V gene lookup returns CDR1 MDHEN and CDR2 SYDVKM. CDR3 DNA sequence: TGTGCCAGCAGCGACACCTTAGTAGCCAAAAACATTCAGTACTTC. Translation: CASSDTLVAKNIQYF. The variable domain in full, completed from reference TRBV28 and TRBJ2-4, reads DVKVTQSSRYLVKRTGEKVFLECVQDMDHENMFWYRQDPGLGLRLIYFSYDVKMKEKGDIPEGYSVSREKKERFSLILESASTNQTSMYLCASSDTLVAKNIQYFGAGTRLSVL.

The chain employs TRBV14 and TRBJ1-1; D not resolved. The ends were cut back, 1 base at V and 4 bases at J, with 13 bases in the middle. CDR1 SGHDN and CDR2 FVKESK come from the germline V gene. The CDR3 covers 15 residues. The CDR3 loop is CASSQASGRFTEAFF. Here the CDR3 DNA reads TGTGCCAGCAGCCAAGCTTCAGGCAGGTTCACTGAAGCTTTCTTT.

This clone was recorded a few times. The chain joins TRBV7-8 to TRBJ1-2; D gene ambiguous. Germline V gene data show CDR1 as SGHVS and CDR2 as FQNEAQ. The CDR3 is 14 amino acids. Trimming took 8 bases from V and 6 from J, leaving 19 bases between them. In nucleotides, the CDR3 is TGTGCCAGCGGGATGGGAGGTTTTGTGGATGGCTACACCTTC. Protein: CASGMGGFVDGYTF. Complete variable domain (other parts from reference TRBV7-8 and TRBJ1-2): GAGVSQSPRYKVAKRGQDVALRCDPISGHVSLFWYQQALGQGPEFLTYFQNEAQLDKSGLPSDRFFAERPEGSVSTLKIQRTQQEDSAVYLCASGMGGFVDGYTFGSGTRLTVV.

CDR3 bases: TGTGCCTGGAGTATCGACAGTGGGAATCAGCCCCAGCATTTT. Protein product: CAWSIDSGNQPQHF. This chain connects TRBV30 to TRBJ1-5; weak D call: TRBD1 (5 bases). CDR1 and CDR2 (germline): GTSNPN, SVGIG (reference sequence). The V end was cut by 2 bases, the J end by 4 bases, with 12 bases between. This CDR3 has 14 amino acids. The entire variable domain, with the rest obtained from reference TRBV30 and TRBJ1-5, is as follows: SQTIHQWPATLVQPVGSPLSLECTVEGTSNPNLYWYRQAAGRGLQLLFYSVGIGQISSEVPQNLSASRPQDRQFILSSKKLLLSDSGFYLCAWSIDSGNQPQHFGDGTRLSIL.

The CDR3 sequence is CASSQGFVSGTRSDTQYF. The CDR3, as DNA: TGCGCCAGCAGCCAAGGGTTCGTTAGCGGGACCCGATCGGATACGCAGTATTTT. The chain couples TRBV4-1 to TRBJ2-3, with 8 nucleotides matching TRBD2. Germline V lookup: CDR1 MGHRA, CDR2 YSYEKL. After removal of 1 base from V and 6 bases from J, the junction contained 15 bases not matched to a gene. The CDR3 spans 18 residues.

The chain couples TRBV9 to TRBJ1-2; no firm D call. The germline CDR1 and CDR2 sequences are SGDLS and YYNGEE. The ends were cut back, 3 bases at V and 0 bases at J, with 15 bases in the middle. CDR3 size: 16 residues. CDR3 in DNA: TGTGCCAGCAGCGCCGACCCGGTGGGAGCTAACTATGGCTACACCTTC. The encoded protein is CASSADPVGANYGYTF.

This clone has only one observation. V usage is TRBV7-9 and J usage is TRBJ1-1; TRBD1 matches 9 bases. The germline CDR1 and CDR2 sequences are SEHNR and FQNEAQ (reference sequence). V lost 5 bases, J lost 7 bases, and 5 bases stayed unmatched. The CDR3 totals 13 residues. CDR3 DNA sequence: TGTGCCAGCAGCCAGACAGGGGGTTATGAAGCTTTCTTT. As protein: CASSQTGGYEAFF. Supplemented by reference TRBV7-9 and TRBJ1-1, the full variable domain reads DTGVSQNPRHKITKRGQNVTFRCDPISEHNRLYWYRQTLGQGPEFLTYFQNEAQLEKSRLLSDRFSAERPKGSFSTLEIQRTEQGDSAMYLCASSQTGGYEAFFGQGTRLTVV.

The chain employs TRBV7-6 and TRBJ2-1, with 9 bases fitting TRBD2. The germline gives CDR1 SGHVS, CDR2 FNYEAQ. This CDR3 is built from 16 residues. After removal of 5 bases from V and 9 bases from J, the junction contained 14 bases not matched to a gene. Here the CDR3 reads CASSPSWRGGLGEQFF. The CDR3 DNA sequence: TGTGCCAGCAGCCCCAGCTGGCGGGGGGGCCTTGGTGAGCAGTTCTTC.

The CDR3 here is CASSYGRGNTEAFF. CDR3 nucleotides: TGTGCCAGCAGCTACGGCCGGGGCAACACTGAAGCTTTCTTT. The chain employs TRBV11-2 and TRBJ1-1, with D possibly being TRBD1 (5 bases). This CDR3 contains 14 residues. Looked up from germline, CDR1 is SGHAT and CDR2 is FQNNGV. V lost 4 bases and J lost 2, with 11 bases in between.

A few counts support this clone. The chain combines TRBV19 with TRBJ1-3, with TRBD1 as a possible D gene (6 bases). CDR3 length: 14 amino acids. Germline loops: CDR1 LNHDA, CDR2 SQIVND (reference sequence). V lost 6 bases and J 2 bases, leaving 11 bases between the germline ends. The CDR3 reads CASRSTGAGNTIYF. DNA for the CDR3: TGTGCCAGTAGATCGACAGGAGCTGGAAACACCATATATTTT.

This clone was counted a few times. The CDR3 region is CAISAIGYEAFF. CDR3 DNA: TGTGCCATCAGTGCGATTGGGTATGAAGCTTTCTTT. The chain carries TRBV10-3 and TRBJ1-1; D is uncertain. Trimming removed 4 bases from V and 7 bases from J, with 10 bases in between. The CDR3 totals 12 residues. Germline values: CDR1 ENHRY, CDR2 SYGVKD.

The rearrangement links TRBV7-9 to TRBJ2-3, with a tentative D call TRBD1 (6 bases). The length of the CDR3 is 15 residues. Germline CDR1 and CDR2: SEHNR and FQNEAQ (reference sequence). V was clipped by 3 bases and J by 1 base, with 11 bases between them. The CDR3 here is CASSLRGSGTDTQYF. The CDR3 nucleotides are TGTGCCAGCAGCTTGAGGGGGTCGGGCACAGATACGCAGTATTTT.

The chain couples TRBV7-8 to TRBJ2-7, with D perhaps TRBD2 (6 bases). The germline V and J ends were trimmed by 2 bases and 2 bases, with 10 bases remaining between them. The CDR3 runs to 14 residues. Germline V CDR1 and CDR2: SGHVS, FQNEAQ. The CDR3 region is CASSLLPGAYEQYF. CDR3 bases: TGTGCCAGCAGCTTACTTCCGGGGGCCTACGAGCAGTACTTC.

In the case of this clone: A read error may be the cause here, since a much bigger clone is one base away. The sample holds other DNA sequences that translate to the same CDR3. The chain combines TRBV7-9 with TRBJ1-1; D not resolved. Trimming removed 1 base at V and 1 base at J, with 4 bases between. Per the germline V gene, CDR1 is SEHNR and CDR2 is FQNEAQ (reference sequence). The CDR3 length is 13 residues. CDR3 sequence (DNA): TGTGCCAGCAGCTTAGGGCAGAACACTGAAGCTTTCTTT. This sequence encodes CASSLGQNTEAFF.

V is TRBV15 and J is TRBJ1-5; D possibly corresponds to TRBD1 (6 bases). CDR1 and CDR2 from the germline V gene are LNHNV and YYDKDF (reference sequence). The CDR3 length is 14 residues. V dropped 9 bases and J dropped 6 bases, with 18 bases sitting between them. CDR3 in amino acids: CATTQPGGVQPQHF. The CDR3 bases are TGTGCCACTACTCAGCCCGGGGGCGTTCAGCCCCAGCATTTT.

This clone was observed a few times. The V and J genes are TRBV29-1 and TRBJ1-2, with a weak D call TRBD1 (6 bases). This CDR3 is 12 amino acids long. Between the trimmed V and J ends, which lost 7 bases and 4 bases, there was a span of 13 bases. Germline loops: CDR1 SQVTM, CDR2 ANQGSEA. CDR3: CSGVTGLYGYTF. CDR3 sequence (DNA): TGCAGCGGGGTCACAGGGCTCTATGGCTACACCTTC. Looking up the rest from reference TRBV29-1 and TRBJ1-2 gives the full variable domain: SAVISQKPSRDICQRGTSLTIQCQVDSQVTMMFWYRQQPGQSLTLIATANQGSEATYESGFVIDKFPISRPNLTFSTLTVSNMSPEDSSIYLCSGVTGLYGYTFGSGTRLTVV.

The V and J genes are TRBV11-2 and TRBJ1-2; 9 bases line up with TRBD1. Germline V lookup: CDR1 SGHAT, CDR2 FQNNGV. J gave up 6 bases and V 6 bases, and 11 bases lay outside the gene matches. There are 15 residues in the CDR3. CDR3 region: CASRPPGQGYHGYTF. CDR3 in DNA: TGTGCCAGCAGACCCCCGGGACAGGGTTATCATGGCTACACCTTC.

This clone was counted between two and nine times. This chain links TRBV6-4 with TRBJ1-1, with D perhaps matching TRBD1 (5 bases). Germline V gives CDR1 MRHNA, CDR2 SNTAGT. With 6 bases removed from V and 3 bases from J, the gap between germline ends came to 20 bases. The CDR3 sequence is 16 residues long. CDR3: CASRPLAGRRDTEAFF. CDR3 DNA sequence: TGTGCCAGCAGACCCTTAGCAGGGCGGAGGGACACTGAAGCTTTCTTT.

The chain carries TRBV19 and TRBJ2-1, with D unclear. V shed 5 bases and J shed 6 bases, with 17 bases lying between them. The CDR3 runs to 15 residues. Germline V CDR1 and CDR2: LNHDA, SQIVND (reference sequence). Written as DNA, the CDR3 is TGTGCCAGTAGTCTACGACACGGGCGAAGCAATGAGCAGTTCTTC. Encoded protein: CASSLRHGRSNEQFF.

This chain joins TRBV4-2 and TRBJ2-7, with 8 bases identical to TRBD2. The CDR3 length is 17 residues. Per germline, CDR1 LGHNA and CDR2 YNFKEQ. V was clipped by 4 bases and J by 1 base; unmatched bases: 12. This chain's CDR3 is CASSPGLRVAGSYEQYF. The CDR3 bases are TGTGCCAGCAGCCCGGGACTGAGGGTAGCGGGGTCCTACGAGCAGTACTTC.

The gene calls are TRBV30 and TRBJ2-3; 11 bases are a match to TRBD2. V trimming: 3 bases; J trimming: 2 bases; junction bases outside the gene matches: 4. Germline V lookup: CDR1 GTSNPN, CDR2 SVGIG (reference sequence). This CDR3 region has 15 residues. The CDR3 spells CAWRFSGGVTDTQYF. CDR3 DNA sequence: TGTGCCTGGAGGTTTAGCGGGGGGGTCACAGATACGCAGTATTTT.

This clone came up once. The chain carries TRBV30 and TRBJ1-1; 8 positions agree with TRBD1. From germline, CDR1 is GTSNPN and CDR2 SVGIG (reference sequence). Trimming removed 4 bases from V and 1 base from J; junction bases left unmatched: 5. This CDR3 comprises 14 residues. The CDR3, as DNA: TGTGCCTGGACACGGGACAGGCAGAACACTGAAGCTTTCTTT. It codes for CAWTRDRQNTEAFF.

The rearrangement uses TRBV4-1 and TRBJ2-3; 10 bases map to TRBD2. V gave up 2 bases and J gave up 0 bases; unmatched junction bases: 5. The CDR3 sequence is 17 residues long. Germline lookup yields CDR1 MGHRA and CDR2 YSYEKL. CDR3 protein: CASSQPGLASSTDTQYF. The CDR3 DNA follows: TGCGCCAGCAGCCAACCGGGACTAGCGTCTAGCACAGATACGCAGTATTTT.